Below are 25 T cell receptor beta chains sequenced from a single sample in a study of blood T cell repertoires in COVID-19. The repertoire was sequenced with immunoSEQ multiplex PCR; TCRdb's copy has only in-frame clones and lacks some. The sample holds 40,000 to 50,000 clones; around 90% are singletons and the top ten take 4.8%. Sequenced input: peripheral blood. All receptors derive from a human donor in a cohort sampled during active COVID-19.

V and J are TRBV19 and TRBJ1-1; possibly TRBD1 for D (6 bases). Germline loops: CDR1 LNHDA, CDR2 SQIVND (reference sequence). V was clipped by 1 base and J by 3 bases, with 15 bases between them. The CDR3 is made up of 16 amino acids. The CDR3 region is CASSIGRDIIYTEAFF. CDR3 DNA: TGTGCCAGTAGTATAGGACGGGACATCATCTACACTGAAGCTTTCTTT. The full variable domain, with the rest looked up from reference TRBV19 and TRBJ1-1, is DGGITQSPKYLFRKEGQNVTLSCEQNLNHDAMYWYRQDPGQGLRLIYYSQIVNDFQKGDIAEGYSVSREKKESFPLTVTSAQKNPTAFYLCASSIGRDIIYTEAFFGQGTRLTVV.

The genes are TRBV6-5 and TRBJ2-1; D is possibly TRBD1 (6 bases). Per the germline V gene, CDR1 is MNHEY and CDR2 is SVGAGI. V was clipped by 6 bases and J by 4 bases, with 16 bases between them. The CDR3 spans 15 residues. As DNA, the CDR3 is TGTGCCAGCAGACCAGGGGTAGGTCCTTACAATGAGCAGTTCTTC. Encoded protein: CASRPGVGPYNEQFF.

The rearrangement uses TRBV27 and TRBJ1-5, with TRBD1 as a possible D gene (5 bases). Germline-derived CDR1 and CDR2 are MNHEY and SMNVEV (reference sequence). The CDR3 runs to 16 residues. With 2 bases removed from V and 0 bases from J, the gap between germline ends came to 11 bases. CDR3 in DNA: TGTGCCAGCAGTTTAGGGGCCCGCAATAGCAATCAGCCCCAGCATTTT. Translating it yields CASSLGARNSNQPQHF.

The CDR3, as DNA: TGTGCCAGCAGCTTCTTTACGGGAGTGTACTACGAGCAGTACTTC. Its protein product is CASSFFTGVYYEQYF. The chain has TRBV7-2 and TRBJ2-7; a weak D match, TRBD2 (6 bases). The germline CDR1 and CDR2 sequences are SGHTA and FQGNSA. The ends were cut back, 3 bases at V and 3 bases at J, with 15 bases in the middle. There are 15 residues in the CDR3.

The V gene is TRBV6-5, the J gene TRBJ2-7, with 8 bases matching TRBD1. CDR3 length: 13 residues. Trimming removed 8 bases from V and 2 bases from J; junction bases left unmatched: 5. In germline, CDR1 is MNHEY, CDR2 SVGAGI. CDR3 residues: CASARGPPYEQYF. The DNA of the CDR3 is TGTGCCAGCGCCAGGGGGCCGCCCTACGAGCAGTACTTC.

This clone was recorded a few times. This chain links TRBV3-1 (or the pseudogene TRBV3-2) with TRBJ2-7; TRBD1 matches at 12 bases. V trimming: 4 bases; J trimming: 8 bases; junction bases outside the gene matches: 9. Germline V gene data show CDR1 as LGHDT and CDR2 as YNNKEL (reference sequence). This CDR3 spans 15 amino acids. CDR3 sequence (DNA): TGTGCCAGCAGCCCAACCGGGACAGGGGGCAGGAAGCAGTACTTC. It specifies CASSPTGTGGRKQYF.

V usage is TRBV29-1 and J usage is TRBJ1-1, with 7 bases aligning to TRBD1. The CDR3 extends over 13 amino acids. The germline V gene has CDR1 SQVTM and CDR2 ANQGSEA. V gave up 8 bases and J gave up 1 base; unmatched junction bases: 7. The CDR3 bases are TGCAGCTCCAATAACAGGGGGAACACTGAAGCTTTCTTT. Translation: CSSNNRGNTEAFF.

Comments on this clone: Other DNA sequences in this sample translate to the same CDR3. The genes are TRBV9 and TRBJ1-3; D gene uncertain. This CDR3 comprises 12 residues. V shed 4 bases and J shed 0 bases, with 2 bases lying between them. The V gene's germline CDR1 is SGDLS and CDR2 YYNGEE. CDR3: CASSRSGNTIYF. As DNA, the CDR3 is TGTGCCAGCAGCCGCTCTGGAAACACCATATATTTT.

The chain employs TRBV27 and TRBJ2-3; TRBD2 agrees at 9 bases. Unmatched junction bases numbered 6, after V lost 5 bases and J lost 3 bases. CDR3 length equals 15 residues. CDR1 is MNHEY, CDR2 SMNVEV, per germline (reference sequence). In DNA, the CDR3 is TGTGCCAGCAGTACCGGGACTAGCAAGACAGATACGCAGTATTTT. This gives the protein CASSTGTSKTDTQYF.

CDR3 bases: TGCAGCGTCCGGGAGGGGATCACAGATACGCAGTATTTT. This translates into CSVREGITDTQYF. The V gene is TRBV29-1, the J gene TRBJ2-3; 8 positions agree with TRBD2. The junction had 4 bases not matched to a gene; V was cut back by 6 bases and J by 2 bases. The CDR3 length is 13 residues. Germline assignment: CDR1 SQVTM and CDR2 ANQGSEA.

This clone has only one observation. As DNA, the CDR3 is TGTGCCAGCAGTTACTCCGGCGGGAGGAATGAGCAGTTCTTC. It is translated as CASSYSGGRNEQFF. V and J are TRBV6-2 or TRBV6-3 and TRBJ2-1; 8 nucleotides line up with TRBD2. The CDR3 spans 14 residues. Trimming took 0 bases from V and 7 from J; bases not matched to a gene: 2. Per the germline V gene, CDR1 is MNHEY and CDR2 is SVGEGT.

The chain employs TRBV6-2 or TRBV6-3 and TRBJ2-5, with TRBD1 as a possible D gene (5 bases). The CDR3 has 14 residues. Germline V lookup: CDR1 MNHEY, CDR2 SVGEGT. V lost 2 bases and J lost 5, with 12 bases in between. The CDR3 DNA reads as TGTGCCAGCAGTTACACTGCTTACAGGGAGACCCAGTACTTC. Protein: CASSYTAYRETQYF.

The chain employs TRBV5-1 and TRBJ2-1; 7 bases agree with TRBD1. Germline V gene sequence: CDR1 SGHRS, CDR2 YFSETQ. Trimming took 1 base from V and 4 from J; bases not matched to a gene: 2. The CDR3 contains 14 residues. The CDR3: CASSLTGDYNEQFF. Here the CDR3 DNA reads TGCGCCAGCAGCTTGACAGGGGATTACAATGAGCAGTTCTTC.

The V call is TRBV28, the J call TRBJ1-1; no clear D. CDR3 length equals 15 residues. V lost 3 bases, J lost 7 bases, and 18 bases lay in between. From germline, CDR1 is MDHEN and CDR2 SYDVKM. CDR3 amino acids: CASSFLRETTYEAFF. CDR3 nucleotide sequence: TGTGCCAGCAGTTTTCTCCGTGAGACAACCTATGAAGCTTTCTTT.

The rearrangement joins TRBV6-5 to TRBJ1-2; 8 positions match TRBD1. J lost 8 bases, V lost 7 bases, and 12 bases had no gene match. This CDR3 has 14 amino acids. Germline V gene data show CDR1 as MNHEY and CDR2 as SVGAGI. The CDR3 DNA reads as TGTGCCAGCACTCCAGGGGGCCCGGAAAGGGGCTACACCTTC. Residues: CASTPGGPERGYTF.

This chain joins TRBV6-1 and TRBJ1-5; D perhaps matches TRBD1 (5 bases). The CDR3 length is 15 residues. V lost 2 bases and J lost 3, with 11 bases in between. Germline assignment: CDR1 MNHNS and CDR2 SASEGT. The CDR3 bases are TGTGCCAGCAGTGAAATGGGGCAGCACAATCAGCCCCAGCATTTT. This sequence encodes CASSEMGQHNQPQHF.

J is TRBJ2-5 and V is TRBV7-9, with 7 bases matching TRBD2. Germline assignment: CDR1 SEHNR and CDR2 FQNEAQ (reference sequence). The CDR3 contains 15 residues. Losses at the gene ends were 4 bases for V and 4 bases for J; bases not matched to a gene: 9. CDR3 coding DNA: TGTGCCAGCAGCTCAGCCCTAGCGGCCTCAGAGACCCAGTACTTC. Residues: CASSSALAASETQYF.

The rearrangement links TRBV7-3 to TRBJ2-1, with 8 bases identical to TRBD2. The CDR3 totals 21 residues. The V gene's germline CDR1 is SGHTA and CDR2 FQGTGA. V shed 0 bases, J shed 3 bases, and the junction held 19 bases outside the gene matches. CDR3 DNA sequence: TGTGCCAGCAGCTTAACGTCGGTAGCGGGACTAAAAGCCCCTTTCTACAATGAGCAGTTCTTC. Encoded protein: CASSLTSVAGLKAPFYNEQFF. Using reference TRBV7-3 and TRBJ2-1 for the parts outside the CDR3, the full variable domain is GAGVSQTPSNKVTEKGKYVELRCDPISGHTALYWYRQSLGQGPEFLIYFQGTGAADDSGLPNDRFFAVRPEGSVSTLKIQRTERGDSAVYLCASSLTSVAGLKAPFYNEQFFGPGTRLTVL.

The V gene is TRBV24-1, the J gene TRBJ2-7; D remains ambiguous. Germline CDR1 KGHDR, CDR2 SFDVKD. CDR3 length: 14 amino acids. Trimming removed 3 bases at V and 7 bases at J, with 15 bases between. This chain's CDR3 is CATSDPARLEEQYF. DNA of the CDR3: TGTGCCACCAGTGATCCGGCCCGCCTAGAGGAGCAGTACTTC.

Regarding this clone: One junction end disagrees with the germline gene, perhaps due to a read error. The rearrangement joins TRBV3-1 (or the pseudogene TRBV3-2) to TRBJ2-3, with 10 bases identical to TRBD2. The CDR3 is 16 amino acids. CDR1 and CDR2 from the germline V gene are LGHDT and YNNKEL (reference sequence). CDR3: CASTQKAGGPWDTQYF. The CDR3 DNA follows: TGTGCCAGCACCCAAAAAGCGGGAGGGCCCTGGGATACGCAGTATTTT.

The rearrangement uses TRBV19 and TRBJ1-3; D is possibly TRBD1 (5 bases). Germline V gives CDR1 LNHDA, CDR2 SQIVND (reference sequence). V was cut by 3 bases and J by 2 bases, with 14 bases left in between. The CDR3 sequence is 16 residues long. The CDR3 DNA reads as TGTGCCAGTAGTATCAGGGTGGATCGGCCTGGAAACACCATATATTTT. Translating it yields CASSIRVDRPGNTIYF.

V is TRBV28 and J is TRBJ2-3; D ambiguous. The V gene's germline CDR1 is MDHEN and CDR2 SYDVKM. Trimming took 2 bases from V and 7 from J, leaving 7 bases between them. The CDR3 sequence is 12 residues long. CDR3 in DNA: TGTGCCAGCAGTTTAGGGCCAAATACGCAGTATTTT. It is translated as CASSLGPNTQYF.

V usage is TRBV7-8 and J usage is TRBJ2-7; TRBD2 matches at 8 bases. J lost 1 base, V lost 5 bases, and 16 bases had no gene match. The CDR3 is 18 amino acids. Per the germline V gene, CDR1 is SGHVS and CDR2 is FQNEAQ. The chain's CDR3 is CASSQTAGVSVRSYEQYF. In nucleotides, the CDR3 is TGTGCCAGCAGCCAGACAGCGGGAGTCTCGGTTAGGTCCTACGAGCAGTACTTC.

The genes are TRBV2 and TRBJ2-5; weak D call: TRBD2 (6 bases). The V gene's germline CDR1 is SNHLY and CDR2 FYNNEI. The V end lost 3 bases, the J end lost 2 bases, and 13 bases lay between the germline ends. This CDR3 is 15 amino acids long. The CDR3 reads CASSDEGGRQETQYF. The CDR3 DNA follows: TGTGCCAGCAGTGATGAAGGAGGGCGGCAAGAGACCCAGTACTTC.

J is TRBJ1-1 and V is TRBV27, with TRBD1 matching over 9 bases. The germline CDR1 and CDR2 sequences are MNHEY and SMNVEV (reference sequence). This CDR3 region has 12 residues. With 8 bases clipped from V and 3 bases from J, the junction kept 1 base outside the gene matches. CDR3 coding DNA: TGTGCCAGCTGGACAGGGGACACTGAAGCTTTCTTT. It encodes CASWTGDTEAFF.